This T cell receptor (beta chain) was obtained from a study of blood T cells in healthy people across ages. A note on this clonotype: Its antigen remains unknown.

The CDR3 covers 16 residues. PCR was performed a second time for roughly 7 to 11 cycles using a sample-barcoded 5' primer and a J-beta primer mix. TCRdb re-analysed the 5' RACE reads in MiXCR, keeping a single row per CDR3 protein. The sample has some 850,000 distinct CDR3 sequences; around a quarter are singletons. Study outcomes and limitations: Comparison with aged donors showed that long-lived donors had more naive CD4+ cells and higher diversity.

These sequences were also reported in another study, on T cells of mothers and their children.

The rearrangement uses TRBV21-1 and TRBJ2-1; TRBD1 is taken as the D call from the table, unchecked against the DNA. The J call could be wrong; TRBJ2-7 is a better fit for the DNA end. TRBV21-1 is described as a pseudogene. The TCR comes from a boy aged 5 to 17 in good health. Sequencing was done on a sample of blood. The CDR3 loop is CASSSQTGGGSYEQYF. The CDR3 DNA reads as TGTGCCAGCAGCTCGCAGACAGGGGGGGGCTCCTACGAGCAGTACTTC.